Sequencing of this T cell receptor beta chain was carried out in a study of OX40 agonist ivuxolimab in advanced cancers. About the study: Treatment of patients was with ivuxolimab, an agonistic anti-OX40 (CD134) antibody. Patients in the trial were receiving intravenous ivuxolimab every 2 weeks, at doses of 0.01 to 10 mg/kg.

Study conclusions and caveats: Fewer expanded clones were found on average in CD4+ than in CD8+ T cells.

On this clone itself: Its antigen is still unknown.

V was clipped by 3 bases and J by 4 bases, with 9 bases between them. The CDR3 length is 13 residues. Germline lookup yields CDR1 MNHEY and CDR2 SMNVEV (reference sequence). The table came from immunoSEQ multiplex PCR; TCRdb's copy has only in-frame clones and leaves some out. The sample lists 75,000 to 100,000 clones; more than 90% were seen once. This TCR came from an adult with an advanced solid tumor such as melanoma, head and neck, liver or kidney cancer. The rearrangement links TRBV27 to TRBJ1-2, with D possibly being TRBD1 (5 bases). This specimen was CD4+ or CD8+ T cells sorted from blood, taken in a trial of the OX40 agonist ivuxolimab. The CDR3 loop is CASSLSRAYGYTF. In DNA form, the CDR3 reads TGTGCCAGCAGTTTGTCCAGGGCCTATGGCTACACCTTC.